This T cell receptor beta chain originates from a study of blood T cells in healthy people across ages. The use of a sample-barcoded 5' primer and a J-beta primer mix characterized a second PCR of roughly 6 to 11 cycles. TCRdb reprocessed the 5' RACE reads with MiXCR, giving one entry per CDR3 protein. The sample records around 870,000 distinct CDR3 sequences, 25% to 30% being singletons. The sample holds a few counts of this clonotype. Its antigen is still unknown. General study points: Older individuals had lower TCR beta diversity per million T cells (the decline was roughly linear). When set beside aged donors, long-lived donors presented more naive CD4+ cells and higher diversity.

The CDR3 spans 16 residues. A minimum of 7 million PBMCs was isolated per sample. Total RNA, at least 5 micrograms per sample, was extracted from PBMCs. The sample taken for sequencing was blood. The J gene is TRBJ2-5, the V gene TRBV21-1; TRBD2, the D gene given by the table, was not confirmed from the DNA. TRBV21-1 is termed a pseudogene. The TCR was taken from a woman at least 80 years old in good health. CDR3 residues: CASSAPGLAGEKSQYF. The CDR3 DNA follows: TGTGCCAGCAGTGCCCCAGGACTAGCGGGGGAGAAGTCCCAGTACTTC.